These 15 T cell receptor beta chains came from one sample sequenced in a study of blood T cell repertoires in COVID-19. Data came from immunoSEQ multiplex PCR; TCRdb stores just in-frame clones and leaves some out. The table lists about 150,000 clones, 85% to 90% of them singletons, with over 10% in the top ten. The sequenced material came from peripheral blood. These receptors came from a man in his late teens or twenties with COVID-19, enrolled during active disease.

This chain joins TRBV6-1 and TRBJ1-2, with D possibly TRBD1 on 5 matching bases. The CDR3 runs 16 residues. Trimming cost V 1 base and J 4 bases, with 16 bases left between them. The germline V gene has CDR1 MNHNS and CDR2 SASEGT. The DNA for the CDR3 is TGTGCCAGCAGTGAAGAGGGGAACAGCCCCATCTATGGCTACACCTTC. Residues: CASSEEGNSPIYGYTF.

The V call is TRBV7-2, the J call TRBJ2-1; tentative D call: TRBD2 (5 bases). The CDR3 totals 15 residues. Trimming took 1 base from V and 1 from J, leaving 8 bases between them. In germline, CDR1 is SGHTA, CDR2 FQGNSA. The CDR3 reads CASSLGESSYNEQFF. Here the CDR3 DNA reads TGTGCCAGCAGCTTAGGGGAGAGTTCCTACAATGAGCAGTTCTTC.

V usage is TRBV10-3 and J usage is TRBJ2-2; D not resolved. V lost 7 bases, J lost 0 bases, and 6 bases lay in between. The CDR3 covers 13 residues. Per the germline V gene, CDR1 is ENHRY and CDR2 is SYGVKD. CDR3: CAIMASNTGELFF. The CDR3 DNA sequence: TGTGCCATCATGGCTTCGAACACCGGGGAGCTGTTTTTT.

The rearrangement joins TRBV3-1 (or the pseudogene TRBV3-2) to TRBJ2-1, with TRBD2 matching over 12 bases. With V trimmed by 3 bases and J by 5 bases, 8 bases remained unmatched. Germline CDR1 and CDR2: LGHDT and YNNKEL (reference sequence). This CDR3 region has 17 residues. This CDR3 is CASSQGLAGLRDNEQFF. Written as DNA, the CDR3 is TGTGCCAGCAGCCAGGGACTAGCGGGCTTGCGGGACAATGAGCAGTTCTTC.

The chain joins TRBV18 to TRBJ2-3; the match to TRBD2 covers 13 bases. V lost 2 bases, J lost 2 bases, and 4 bases stayed unmatched. The germline gives CDR1 KGHSH, CDR2 LQKENI. The CDR3 length is 17 residues. The CDR3 is CASSPRTSGSPTDTQYF. The CDR3 nucleotides are TGTGCCAGCTCACCAAGGACTAGCGGGAGCCCCACAGATACGCAGTATTTT.

The chain carries TRBV6-5 and TRBJ1-6; tentatively, D is TRBD1 (5 bases). Trimming stripped 6 bases from V and 7 bases from J, with 10 bases between. The CDR3 length is 13 residues. Germline V lookup: CDR1 MNHEY, CDR2 SVGAGI. The CDR3 loop is CASSQRGNSPLHF. CDR3 DNA sequence: TGTGCCAGCAGCCAACGGGGGAATTCACCCCTCCACTTT.

The chain carries TRBV6-6 and TRBJ1-5; D perhaps matches TRBD1 (6 bases). Germline V gives CDR1 MNHNY, CDR2 SVGAGI (reference sequence). The V end lost 6 bases, the J end lost 6 bases, and 15 bases lay between the germline ends. This CDR3 contains 14 residues. The CDR3 is CASRPTGVTQPQHF. CDR3 sequence (DNA): TGTGCCAGCAGACCGACAGGAGTGACTCAGCCCCAGCATTTT.

V and J are TRBV7-9 and TRBJ2-7; weak D call: TRBD1 (6 bases). Germline CDR1 reads SEHNR; CDR2 reads FQNEAQ (reference sequence). Trimming took off 6 bases at V and 5 bases at J, with 20 bases between the two ends. The CDR3 is made up of 15 amino acids. CDR3 sequence (DNA): TGTGCCAGCAGGCCTAGGGGTCAGGGGACCCACGAGCAGTACTTC. Its protein product is CASRPRGQGTHEQYF.

This clone has only one observation. The chain has TRBV25-1 and TRBJ2-5; no clear D. V gave up 5 bases and J gave up 5 bases, with 6 bases separating them. Germline V gene sequence: CDR1 MGHDK, CDR2 SYGVNS. This CDR3 comprises 11 residues. CDR3 amino acids: CASSPRETQYF. The CDR3 bases are TGTGCCAGCAGTCCCAGGGAGACCCAGTACTTC. The whole variable domain, remainder taken from reference TRBV25-1 and TRBJ2-5, is EADIYQTPRYLVIGTGKKITLECSQTMGHDKMYWYQQDPGMELHLIHYSYGVNSTEKGDLSSESTVSRIRTEHFPLTLESARPSHTSQYLCASSPRETQYFGPGTRLLVL.

This chain joins TRBV6-7 and TRBJ1-5; 9 bases are a match to TRBD1. TRBV6-7 is an open reading frame, and its role is uncertain. There are 17 residues in the CDR3. Germline trimming cut 6 bases from V and 8 bases from J; bases unmatched to any gene: 17. The CDR3 DNA follows: TGTGCCAGCAGCATAATACTAACAGGGGGCGAATGTAAGCCCCAGCATTTT. Its translation is CASSIILTGGECKPQHF.

J is TRBJ1-2 and V is TRBV5-5; 8 bases line up with TRBD1. There are 13 residues in the CDR3. Germline V lookup: CDR1 SGHKS, CDR2 YYEKEE (reference sequence). Germline trimming cut 4 bases from V and 3 bases from J; bases unmatched to any gene: 2. The CDR3 coding sequence is TGTGCCAGCAGCCTGACAGGGGACTATGGCTACACCTTC. Amino acids: CASSLTGDYGYTF.

The rearrangement uses TRBV19 and TRBJ2-2, with D perhaps TRBD2 (5 bases). V lost 6 bases and J lost 2, with 16 bases in between. The CDR3 has 16 residues. Germline V lookup: CDR1 LNHDA, CDR2 SQIVND (reference sequence). CDR3 sequence (DNA): TGTGCCAGTAGCGATAACCGGAGGAGAAACACCGGGGAGCTGTTTTTT. Translated: CASSDNRRRNTGELFF.

V gene TRBV19 combines with J gene TRBJ2-2, with D perhaps TRBD2 (6 bases). CDR3 size: 16 residues. V lost 5 bases, J lost 3 bases, and 16 bases lay in between. Per the germline V gene, CDR1 is LNHDA and CDR2 is SQIVND (reference sequence). The CDR3 sequence is CASSQETAGYTGELFF. The CDR3 DNA is TGTGCCAGTAGTCAAGAGACAGCGGGTTACACCGGGGAGCTGTTTTTT.

The V call is TRBV28, the J call TRBJ1-5; the D gene is possibly TRBD1 (6 bases). From germline, CDR1 is MDHEN and CDR2 SYDVKM. The CDR3 is 15 amino acids. V was trimmed by 5 bases and J by 1 base, leaving 12 bases between them. The CDR3 loop reads CASSPRTASNQPQHF. Written as DNA, the CDR3 is TGTGCCAGCAGTCCGCGGACAGCCAGCAATCAGCCCCAGCATTTT.

This clone was recorded a few times. This chain uses TRBV6-5 with TRBJ1-2; D is ambiguous. The V gene lost 8 bases and the J gene lost 7 bases, with 17 bases spanning the gap. The V gene's germline CDR1 is MNHEY and CDR2 SVGAGI. This CDR3 comprises 13 residues. DNA of the CDR3: TGTGCCAGCCTTGCGGGTTCCGAGAGTGGCTACACCTTC. This encodes CASLAGSESGYTF.